This T cell receptor beta chain was captured by sequencing in a study of response to subunit inactivated influenza vaccine. General study results and limits: There was a suggestion from the authors that each seasonal influenza vaccination recruits few new T cells.

The sample holds many counts of this clonotype. Its specificity is unknown. The V end lost 5 bases, the J end lost 4 bases, and 15 bases lay between the germline ends. The CDR3 loop spans 15 amino acids. One entry per CDR3 protein results from TCRdb running MiXCR on the RT-PCR reads. The sample lists more than 250,000 distinct CDR3 sequences, just over 20% seen once, with around 9.6% in the top ten. The receptor's source is a man in his fifties or sixties who received an inactivated influenza vaccine. The chain uses TRBV12-3 or TRBV12-4 and TRBJ2-1; D ambiguous. The input for sequencing was PBMCs from blood, taken 21 months after vaccination. In DNA form, the CDR3 reads TGTGCCAGCAGTCCGCAGGACGGCCTATACAATGAGCAGTTCTTC. Its translation: CASSPQDGLYNEQFF.